This T cell receptor (beta chain) originates from a study of neurological immune-mediated disorders. Whole-study findings and limits: HTLV-1-associated myelopathy had the most TCR clonal expansion, while multiple sclerosis had the least, a level that fell below healthy controls.

Each TCR transcript was tagged with a 10-nucleotide random UMI during 5'RACE. TCRdb re-analysed the 5' RACE reads in MiXCR, keeping a single row per CDR3 protein. Seen here are approximately 65,000 distinct CDR3 sequences, over 4% observed once, and the top ten hold about 5.3%. This clonotype showed up just a few times. Its antigen is currently unknown. CDR1 and CDR2 from the germline V gene are SEHNR and FQNEAQ (reference sequence). The length of the CDR3 is 16 residues. The trim removed 5 bases at V and 6 bases at J, leaving 16 bases unmatched. This chain links TRBV7-9 with TRBJ2-7; 7 bases line up with TRBD1. Sequencing was done on a sample of PBMCs. The origin of this receptor is a human donor with multiple sclerosis. The donor label of this sample is uncertain. CDR3 loop: CASSPANRGNFGEQYF. CDR3 sequence (DNA): TGTGCCAGCAGCCCAGCCAACAGGGGCAATTTCGGCGAGCAGTACTTC.